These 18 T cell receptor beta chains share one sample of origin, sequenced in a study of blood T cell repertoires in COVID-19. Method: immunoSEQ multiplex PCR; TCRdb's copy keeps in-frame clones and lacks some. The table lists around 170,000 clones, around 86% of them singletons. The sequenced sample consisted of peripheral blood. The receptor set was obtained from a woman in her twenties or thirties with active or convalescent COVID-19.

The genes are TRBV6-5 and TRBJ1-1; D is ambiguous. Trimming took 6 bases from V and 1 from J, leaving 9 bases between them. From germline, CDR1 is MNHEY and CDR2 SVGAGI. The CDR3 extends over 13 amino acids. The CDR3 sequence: CASRRLGNTEAFF. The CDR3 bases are TGTGCCAGCAGGAGACTGGGGAACACTGAAGCTTTCTTT.

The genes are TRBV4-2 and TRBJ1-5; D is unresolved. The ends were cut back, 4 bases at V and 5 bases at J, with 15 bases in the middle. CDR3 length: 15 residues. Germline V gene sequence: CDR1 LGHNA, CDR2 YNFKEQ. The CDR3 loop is CASSPRGVSDQPQHF. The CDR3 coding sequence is TGTGCCAGCAGCCCCCGGGGTGTCTCTGATCAGCCCCAGCATTTT.

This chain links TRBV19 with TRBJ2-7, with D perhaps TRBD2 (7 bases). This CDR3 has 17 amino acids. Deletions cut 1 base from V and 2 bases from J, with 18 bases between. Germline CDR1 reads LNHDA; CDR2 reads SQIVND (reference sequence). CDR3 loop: CASSIGGNAGAAYEQYF. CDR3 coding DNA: TGTGCCAGTAGTATAGGAGGGAACGCGGGGGCCGCCTACGAGCAGTACTTC.

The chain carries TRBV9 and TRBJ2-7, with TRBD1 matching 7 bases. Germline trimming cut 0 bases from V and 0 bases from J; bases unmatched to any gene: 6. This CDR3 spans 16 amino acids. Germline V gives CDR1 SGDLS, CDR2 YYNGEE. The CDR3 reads CASSVDSGTVSYEQYF. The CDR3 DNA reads TGTGCCAGCAGCGTAGACTCCGGGACAGTCTCCTACGAGCAGTACTTC.

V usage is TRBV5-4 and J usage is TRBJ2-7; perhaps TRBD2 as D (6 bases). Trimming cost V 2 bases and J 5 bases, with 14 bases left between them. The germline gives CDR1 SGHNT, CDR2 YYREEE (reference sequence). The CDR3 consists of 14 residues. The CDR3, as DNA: TGTGCCAGCAGCTTTAGCGGATCGCTACACGAGCAGTACTTC. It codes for CASSFSGSLHEQYF.

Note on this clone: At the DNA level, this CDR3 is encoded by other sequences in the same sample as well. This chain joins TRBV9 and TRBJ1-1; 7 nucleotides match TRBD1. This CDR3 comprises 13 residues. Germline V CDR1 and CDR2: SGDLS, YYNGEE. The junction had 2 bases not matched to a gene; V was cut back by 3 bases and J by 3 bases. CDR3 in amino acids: CASSAQGDTEAFF. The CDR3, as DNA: TGTGCCAGCAGCGCGCAGGGGGACACTGAAGCTTTCTTT.

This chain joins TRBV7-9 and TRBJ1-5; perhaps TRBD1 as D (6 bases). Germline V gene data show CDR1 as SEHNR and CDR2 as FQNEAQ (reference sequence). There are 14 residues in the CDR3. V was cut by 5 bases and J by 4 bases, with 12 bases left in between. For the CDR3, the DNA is TGTGCCAGCAGCCCTATTACAGGGAATCAGCCCCAGCATTTT. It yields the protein CASSPITGNQPQHF.

CDR3 DNA sequence: TGTGCCAGCAGTTACTCGGTTCAGACAAGAAGGATAGCCAAAAACATTCAGTACTTC. Translating it yields CASSYSVQTRRIAKNIQYF. The J gene is TRBJ2-4, the V gene TRBV6-2 or TRBV6-3, with unresolved D. This CDR3 has 19 residues. Germline V CDR1 and CDR2: MNHEY, SVGEGT. Between the trimmed V and J ends, which lost 0 bases and 0 bases, there was a span of 18 bases.

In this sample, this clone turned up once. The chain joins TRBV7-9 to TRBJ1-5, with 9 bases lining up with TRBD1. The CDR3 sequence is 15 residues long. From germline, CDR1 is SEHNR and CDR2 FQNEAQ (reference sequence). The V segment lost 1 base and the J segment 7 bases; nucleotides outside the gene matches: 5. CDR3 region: CASSLGTGDWQPQHF. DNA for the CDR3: TGTGCCAGCAGCTTAGGGACAGGGGACTGGCAGCCCCAGCATTTT.

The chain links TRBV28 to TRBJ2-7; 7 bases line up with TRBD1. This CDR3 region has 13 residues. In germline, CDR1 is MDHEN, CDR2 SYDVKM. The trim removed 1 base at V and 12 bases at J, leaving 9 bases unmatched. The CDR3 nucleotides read TGTGCCAGCAGTTTATTTCCCGGACAGGTTCGGTACTTC. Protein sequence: CASSLFPGQVRYF.

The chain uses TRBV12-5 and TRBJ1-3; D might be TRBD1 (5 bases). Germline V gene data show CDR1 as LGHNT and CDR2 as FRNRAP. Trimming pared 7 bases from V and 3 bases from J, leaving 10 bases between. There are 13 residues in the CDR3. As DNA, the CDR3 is TGTGCTAGTGCAGGGTGGAATGGAAACACCATATATTTT. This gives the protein CASAGWNGNTIYF.

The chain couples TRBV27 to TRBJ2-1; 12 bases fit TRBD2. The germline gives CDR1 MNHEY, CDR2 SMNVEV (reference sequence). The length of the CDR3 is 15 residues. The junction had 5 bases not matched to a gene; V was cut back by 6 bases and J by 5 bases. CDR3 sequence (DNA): TGTGCCAGCAGCAAGGGACTAGCGGGTCACAATGAGCAGTTCTTC. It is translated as CASSKGLAGHNEQFF.

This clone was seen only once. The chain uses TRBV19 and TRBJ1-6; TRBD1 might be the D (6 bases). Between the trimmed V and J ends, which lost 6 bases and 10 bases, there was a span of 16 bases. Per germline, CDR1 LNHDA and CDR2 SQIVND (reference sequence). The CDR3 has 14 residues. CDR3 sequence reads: CASSLQGVRSPLHF. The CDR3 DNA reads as TGTGCCAGTAGCCTACAGGGAGTTAGGTCACCCCTCCACTTT. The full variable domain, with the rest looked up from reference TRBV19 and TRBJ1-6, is DGGITQSPKYLFRKEGQNVTLSCEQNLNHDAMYWYRQDPGQGLRLIYYSQIVNDFQKGDIAEGYSVSREKKESFPLTVTSAQKNPTAFYLCASSLQGVRSPLHFGNGTRLTVT.

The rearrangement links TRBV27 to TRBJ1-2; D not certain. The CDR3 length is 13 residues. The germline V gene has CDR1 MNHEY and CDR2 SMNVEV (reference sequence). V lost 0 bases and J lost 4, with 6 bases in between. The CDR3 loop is CASSLSPVYGYTF. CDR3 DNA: TGTGCCAGCAGTTTATCTCCGGTCTATGGCTACACCTTC.

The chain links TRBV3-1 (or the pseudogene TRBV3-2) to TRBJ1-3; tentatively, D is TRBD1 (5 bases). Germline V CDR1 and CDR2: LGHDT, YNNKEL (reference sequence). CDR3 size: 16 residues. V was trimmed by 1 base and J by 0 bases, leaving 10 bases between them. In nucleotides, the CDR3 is TGTGCCAGCAGCCAAGGAGGCGGGGCCTCTGGAAACACCATATATTTT. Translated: CASSQGGGASGNTIYF.

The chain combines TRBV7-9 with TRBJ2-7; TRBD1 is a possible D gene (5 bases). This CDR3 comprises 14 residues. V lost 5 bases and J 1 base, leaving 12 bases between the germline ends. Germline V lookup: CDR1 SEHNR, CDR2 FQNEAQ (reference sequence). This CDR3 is CASSHSTDSYEQYF. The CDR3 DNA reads TGTGCCAGCAGCCATTCGACAGATTCCTACGAGCAGTACTTC.

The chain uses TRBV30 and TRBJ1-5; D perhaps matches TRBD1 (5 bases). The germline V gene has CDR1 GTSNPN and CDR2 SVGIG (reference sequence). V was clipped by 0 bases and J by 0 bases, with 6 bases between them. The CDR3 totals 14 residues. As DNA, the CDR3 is TGTGCCTGGAGTGTAGACAGTAGCAATCAGCCCCAGCATTTT. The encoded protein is CAWSVDSSNQPQHF.

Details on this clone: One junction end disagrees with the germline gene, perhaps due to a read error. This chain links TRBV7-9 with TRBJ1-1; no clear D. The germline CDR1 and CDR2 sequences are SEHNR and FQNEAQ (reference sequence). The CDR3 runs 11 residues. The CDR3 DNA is TGCCTCGGCTGGGCTTACACTGAAGCTTTCTTT. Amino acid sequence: CLGWAYTEAFF.